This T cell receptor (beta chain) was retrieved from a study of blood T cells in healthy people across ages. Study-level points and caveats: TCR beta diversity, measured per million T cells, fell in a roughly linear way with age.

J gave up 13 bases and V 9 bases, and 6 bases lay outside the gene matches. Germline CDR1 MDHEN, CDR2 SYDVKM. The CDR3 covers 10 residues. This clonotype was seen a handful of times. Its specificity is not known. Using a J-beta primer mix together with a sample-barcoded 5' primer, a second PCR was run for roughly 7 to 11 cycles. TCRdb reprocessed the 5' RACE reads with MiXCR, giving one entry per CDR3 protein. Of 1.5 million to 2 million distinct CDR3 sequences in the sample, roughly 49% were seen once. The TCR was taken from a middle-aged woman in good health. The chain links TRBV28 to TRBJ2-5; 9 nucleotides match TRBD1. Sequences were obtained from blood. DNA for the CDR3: TGTGCCAGTTCCGGGACAGGGACGTACTTC. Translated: CASSGTGTYF.